This entry concerns a single TCR beta chain. Profiled with immunoSEQ multiplex PCR; TCRdb holds only in-frame clones, not every one. Of roughly 24,000 clones listed, over 65% are singletons. Trimming stripped 7 bases from V and 1 base from J, with 13 bases between. Germline CDR1 is LNHDA and CDR2 is SQIVND (reference sequence). The CDR3 is made up of 14 amino acids. The data are from a study of T cell changes during pregnancy in multiple sclerosis. This specimen was CD8+ T cells from peripheral blood mononuclear cells, taken before pregnancy. The chain has TRBV19 and TRBJ1-1, with D perhaps TRBD1 (5 bases). The origin of this receptor is a female donor with multiple sclerosis, enrolled in a pregnancy study. CDR3 protein: CASTTWGENTEAFF. For the CDR3, the DNA is TGTGCCAGTACCACGTGGGGGGAGAACACTGAAGCTTTCTTT.